The next 18 T cell receptor beta chains were all read from a single sample in a study of T cell changes during pregnancy in multiple sclerosis. Sequenced by immunoSEQ multiplex PCR; TCRdb stores in-frame clones only, minus some. Among more than 55,000 clones listed, roughly 91% were seen once. Sequencing was performed on peripheral blood, taken in the third trimester of pregnancy. The receptors shown here come from a female donor in good health, enrolled as a control in a pregnancy study.

The chain is built from TRBV28 and TRBJ2-7; TRBD1 aligns across 8 bases. This CDR3 region has 15 residues. Germline assignment: CDR1 MDHEN and CDR2 SYDVKM. Trimming removed 5 bases from V and 6 bases from J; junction bases left unmatched: 12. CDR3 sequence reads: CASSVNRGSRVEQYF. As DNA, the CDR3 is TGTGCCAGCAGTGTCAACAGGGGGTCGAGGGTCGAGCAGTACTTC. Based on the CDR3 plus reference TRBV28 and TRBJ2-7, the full variable domain is DVKVTQSSRYLVKRTGEKVFLECVQDMDHENMFWYRQDPGLGLRLIYFSYDVKMKEKGDIPEGYSVSREKKERFSLILESASTNQTSMYLCASSVNRGSRVEQYFGPGTRLTVT.

This chain joins TRBV14 and TRBJ1-1; D is undetermined. Trimming took off 4 bases at V and 0 bases at J, with 12 bases between the two ends. Germline V lookup: CDR1 SGHDN, CDR2 FVKESK. This CDR3 region has 15 residues. The CDR3 reads CASSPMGALNTEAFF. The CDR3 DNA is TGTGCCAGCAGCCCGATGGGAGCATTGAACACTGAAGCTTTCTTT.

The CDR3 sequence is CASSYGQTEAFF. The CDR3, as DNA: TGTGCCAGCAGTTACGGTCAGACTGAAGCTTTCTTT. This rearrangement joins TRBV6-5 to TRBJ1-1; D is unclear. V lost 2 bases and J 5 bases, leaving 6 bases between the germline ends. Germline assignment: CDR1 MNHEY and CDR2 SVGAGI. This CDR3 comprises 12 residues.

V and J are TRBV28 and TRBJ2-3, with a tentative D call TRBD2 (5 bases). V lost 7 bases and J 4 bases, leaving 15 bases between the germline ends. The CDR3 is 14 residues long. CDR1 is MDHEN and CDR2 is SYDVKM in the germline V gene. CDR3 nucleotide sequence: TGTGCCAGCACAAAAGCGGTGCGGCCAGATACGCAGTATTTT. Protein: CASTKAVRPDTQYF.

The J gene is TRBJ2-3, the V gene TRBV9, with 14 bases fitting TRBD2. The length of the CDR3 is 16 residues. Looked up from germline, CDR1 is SGDLS and CDR2 is YYNGEE. V was pared by 0 bases and J by 6 bases, with 3 bases of the junction left unmatched. The CDR3 reads CASSVAGLAGVDTQYF. CDR3 nucleotides: TGTGCCAGCAGCGTAGCGGGACTAGCGGGGGTGGATACGCAGTATTTT.

The rearrangement joins TRBV5-6 to TRBJ1-1; D is possibly TRBD1 (5 bases). This CDR3 region has 13 residues. The germline V and J ends were trimmed by 0 bases and 9 bases, with 12 bases remaining between them. The germline CDR1 and CDR2 sequences are SGHDT and YYEEEE. The CDR3 DNA sequence: TGTGCCAGCAGCTTGGGGGGCGGGGGAAAAGCTTTCTTT. This encodes CASSLGGGGKAFF.

The V and J genes are TRBV27 and TRBJ2-1; perhaps TRBD2 as D (6 bases). The CDR3 spans 16 residues. Looked up from germline, CDR1 is MNHEY and CDR2 is SMNVEV (reference sequence). The V and J ends lost 6 bases and 4 bases respectively, with 19 bases between them. The CDR3 DNA is TGTGCCAGCAGACGGGAGCCCGGGGTACCTTACAATGAGCAGTTCTTC. It is translated as CASRREPGVPYNEQFF.

The V and J genes are TRBV5-1 and TRBJ2-1, with TRBD2 matching 8 bases. CDR1 SGHRS and CDR2 YFSETQ come from the germline V gene. The junction had 15 bases not matched to a gene; V was cut back by 4 bases and J by 3 bases. CDR3 size: 18 residues. The CDR3 DNA is TGCGCCAGCAGCCAACTAGCGGCAGGCGAGGGATACTACAATGAGCAGTTCTTC. Amino acid sequence: CASSQLAAGEGYYNEQFF.

The rearrangement links TRBV20-1 to TRBJ2-1, with D unclear. CDR3 length: 11 amino acids. Germline V lookup: CDR1 DFQATT, CDR2 SNEGSKA (reference sequence). V was pared by 1 base and J by 7 bases, with 5 bases between. CDR3 DNA: TGCAGTGCTAGAGTAGTAAATGAGCAGTTCTTC. This gives the protein CSARVVNEQFF.

The genes are TRBV15 and TRBJ1-4; 8 bases line up with TRBD1. The length of the CDR3 is 15 residues. Germline lookup yields CDR1 LNHNV and CDR2 YYDKDF (reference sequence). Unmatched junction bases numbered 7, after V lost 0 bases and J lost 10 bases. As DNA, the CDR3 is TGTGCCACCAGCAGAGATAGACAGGGGTTGAGAAAACTGTTTTTT. Its translation: CATSRDRQGLRKLFF.

The chain couples TRBV4-2 to TRBJ1-6; 7 nucleotides align to TRBD1. CDR3 length: 14 amino acids. The germline V gene has CDR1 LGHNA and CDR2 YNFKEQ. The ends lost 4 bases at V and 7 bases at J; junction bases unmatched: 4. Here the CDR3 DNA reads TGTGCCAGCAGCCCCGGGACAGAGAATTCACCCCTCCACTTT. The encoded protein is CASSPGTENSPLHF.

This chain joins TRBV5-6 and TRBJ2-1; 8 bases are shared with TRBD2. The length of the CDR3 is 14 residues. The germline CDR1 and CDR2 sequences are SGHDT and YYEEEE. The junction had 5 bases not matched to a gene; V was cut back by 3 bases and J by 6 bases. The CDR3 here is CASSSGLAGNEQFF. CDR3 bases: TGTGCCAGCAGCTCCGGACTAGCCGGCAATGAGCAGTTCTTC.

The chain employs TRBV10-3 and TRBJ1-1; tentatively, D is TRBD1 (6 bases). V lost 7 bases and J lost 1, with 10 bases in between. Looked up from germline, CDR1 is ENHRY and CDR2 is SYGVKD. The CDR3 extends over 13 amino acids. The CDR3 region has the DNA TGTGCCATCACCCCGACAGGGAACACTGAAGCTTTCTTT. It codes for CAITPTGNTEAFF.

The J gene is TRBJ2-3, the V gene TRBV6-1; TRBD2 matches at 7 bases. The CDR3 runs to 16 residues. J gave up 0 bases and V 2 bases, and 5 bases lay outside the gene matches. Looked up from germline, CDR1 is MNHNS and CDR2 is SASEGT. DNA of the CDR3: TGTGCCAGCAGTGAATCGTGGGGGGGTAGCACAGATACGCAGTATTTT. Amino acid sequence: CASSESWGGSTDTQYF.

The chain joins TRBV7-3 to TRBJ2-1; 7 bases are shared with TRBD1. The CDR3 consists of 15 residues. Per germline, CDR1 SGHTA and CDR2 FQGTGA. The ends lost 5 bases at V and 6 bases at J; junction bases unmatched: 10. The CDR3 loop reads CASSRTGAQSNEQFF. DNA for the CDR3: TGTGCCAGCAGCAGAACAGGGGCTCAATCCAATGAGCAGTTCTTC.

The rearrangement joins TRBV27 to TRBJ2-3; 9 nucleotides agree with TRBD2. V lost 6 bases to trimming and J lost 3 bases; unmatched junction nucleotides: 4. Germline V lookup: CDR1 MNHEY, CDR2 SMNVEV (reference sequence). This CDR3 has 14 amino acids. The CDR3 coding sequence is TGTGCCAGCAGGGCGGGGGGGCAAACAGATACGCAGTATTTT. Translation: CASRAGGQTDTQYF.

V is TRBV9 and J is TRBJ2-7, with TRBD1 identical over 8 bases. Per germline, CDR1 SGDLS and CDR2 YYNGEE. V lost 3 bases and J lost 2; bases outside the gene matches: 4. The CDR3 is 14 residues long. The CDR3 is CASSAQGAAYEQYF. CDR3 in DNA: TGTGCCAGCAGCGCCCAGGGGGCAGCCTACGAGCAGTACTTC.

The genes are TRBV30 and TRBJ1-1; TRBD1 aligns across 9 bases. Germline CDR1 reads GTSNPN; CDR2 reads SVGIG (reference sequence). The CDR3 consists of 14 residues. The V segment lost 4 bases and the J segment 10 bases; nucleotides outside the gene matches: 13. CDR3 DNA: TGTGCCTGGACCTTACAGGGGGCGCCGGGAAGAGCTTTCTTT. It yields the protein CAWTLQGAPGRAFF.